This passage covers 7 T cell receptor beta chains from one sample sequenced in a study of patients and donors after allogeneic stem cell transplantation. TCRdb reprocessed the RT-PCR reads via MiXCR and lists one record per CDR3 protein. This table holds about 160,000 distinct CDR3 sequences, roughly 24% found once. The sequencing sample was made of blood, either unsorted or a sorted T cell fraction (not recorded which). Every receptor here comes from a human donor who was either an allogeneic HSCT recipient or a stem cell or donor lymphocyte infusion donor (not recorded which). It is not recorded whose cells these are; they may come from a transplant donor.

The chain carries TRBV20-1 and TRBJ2-7; 8 positions match TRBD1. Trimming removed 1 base from V and 2 bases from J; junction bases left unmatched: 10. Germline V gene lookup returns CDR1 DFQATT and CDR2 SNEGSKA (reference sequence). The CDR3 extends over 16 amino acids. This CDR3 is CSARGRIRTGTYEQYF. Written as DNA, the CDR3 is TGCAGTGCTAGAGGCCGAATTAGGACAGGGACCTACGAGCAGTACTTC.

The chain couples TRBV5-1 to TRBJ1-1; D is perhaps TRBD1 (6 bases). Trimming stripped 0 bases from V and 4 bases from J, with 19 bases between. The CDR3 contains 17 residues. Looked up from germline, CDR1 is SGHRS and CDR2 is YFSETQ. Written as DNA, the CDR3 is TGCGCCAGCAGCTTGGCACAGGGATACCCCCTTATCACTGAAGCTTTCTTT. Amino acid sequence: CASSLAQGYPLITEAFF.

The J gene is TRBJ1-2, the V gene TRBV6-1; TRBD1 matches at 9 bases. V gave up 6 bases and J gave up 5 bases; unmatched junction bases: 4. The germline CDR1 and CDR2 sequences are MNHNS and SASEGT. The CDR3 length is 13 residues. The CDR3 protein is CASRGTGPYGYTF. In DNA, the CDR3 is TGTGCCAGCAGAGGGACAGGGCCTTATGGCTACACCTTC.

The chain joins TRBV28 to TRBJ2-1, with TRBD1 matching over 10 bases. This CDR3 comprises 15 residues. Germline V lookup: CDR1 MDHEN, CDR2 SYDVKM. J lost 6 bases, V lost 4 bases, and 6 bases had no gene match. The CDR3 nucleotides read TGTGCCAGCAGTTCAATCGGACAGGGGGTCAATGAGCAGTTCTTC. Translation gives CASSSIGQGVNEQFF.

The gene calls are TRBV28 and TRBJ2-7; D remains ambiguous. This CDR3 is 11 amino acids long. Germline values: CDR1 MDHEN, CDR2 SYDVKM. Between the trimmed V and J ends, which lost 10 bases and 3 bases, there was a span of 10 bases. The CDR3 DNA reads as TGTGCCACCTACAAAAACTACGAGCAGTACTTC. This encodes CATYKNYEQYF.

This clonotype was seen more than once but under ten times. This sequence joins TRBV6-5 and TRBJ2-7, with D unclear. CDR3 length: 13 amino acids. Trimming removed 2 bases from V and 6 bases from J, with 11 bases in between. Germline CDR1 reads MNHEY; CDR2 reads SVGAGI. The CDR3 sequence: CASSYGTVPEQYF. The CDR3 DNA is TGTGCCAGCAGTTACGGAACAGTCCCCGAGCAGTACTTC.

This clonotype was found a few times. This may be a read error, as it is one base from a much larger clone. The chain recombines TRBV12-3 or TRBV12-4 with TRBJ1-1; D call uncertain. The CDR3 extends over 13 amino acids. V was trimmed by 7 bases and J by 1 base, leaving 10 bases between them. The CDR3 loop reads CASNFTGNTEAFF. The CDR3 DNA reads TGTGCCAGCAATTTCACGGGGAACACTGAAGCTTTCTTT.